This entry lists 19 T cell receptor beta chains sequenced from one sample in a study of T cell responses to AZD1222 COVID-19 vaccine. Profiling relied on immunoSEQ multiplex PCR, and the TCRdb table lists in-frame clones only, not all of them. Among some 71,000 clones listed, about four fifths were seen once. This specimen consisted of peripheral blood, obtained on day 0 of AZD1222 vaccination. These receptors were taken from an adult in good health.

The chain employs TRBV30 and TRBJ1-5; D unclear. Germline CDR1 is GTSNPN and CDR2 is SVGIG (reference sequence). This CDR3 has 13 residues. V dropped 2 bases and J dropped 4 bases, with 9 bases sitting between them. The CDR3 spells CAWSLTWNQPQHF. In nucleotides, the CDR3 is TGTGCCTGGAGTTTAACCTGGAATCAGCCCCAGCATTTT. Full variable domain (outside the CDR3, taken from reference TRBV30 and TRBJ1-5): SQTIHQWPATLVQPVGSPLSLECTVEGTSNPNLYWYRQAAGRGLQLLFYSVGIGQISSEVPQNLSASRPQDRQFILSSKKLLLSDSGFYLCAWSLTWNQPQHFGDGTRLSIL.

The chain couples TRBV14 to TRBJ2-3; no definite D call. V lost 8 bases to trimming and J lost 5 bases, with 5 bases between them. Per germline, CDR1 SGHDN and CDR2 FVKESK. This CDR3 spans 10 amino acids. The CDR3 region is CASGRDTQYF. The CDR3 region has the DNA TGTGCCAGCGGAAGAGATACGCAGTATTTT.

Written as DNA, the CDR3 is TGTGCCAGCAGCCAATTTGTGGAGAATCAAGAGACCCAGTACTTC. Its translation: CASSQFVENQETQYF. The rearrangement links TRBV16 to TRBJ2-5; no definite D call. The germline CDR1 and CDR2 sequences are KGHSY and FQNENV. Trimming stripped 1 base from V and 2 bases from J, with 11 bases between. This CDR3 spans 15 amino acids.

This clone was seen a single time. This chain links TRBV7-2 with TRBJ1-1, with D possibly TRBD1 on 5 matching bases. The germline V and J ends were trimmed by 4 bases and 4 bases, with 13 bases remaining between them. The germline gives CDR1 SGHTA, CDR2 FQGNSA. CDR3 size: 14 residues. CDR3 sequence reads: CASSSSGGGTEAFF. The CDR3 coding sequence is TGTGCCAGCAGCTCCTCCGGGGGAGGCACTGAAGCTTTCTTT.

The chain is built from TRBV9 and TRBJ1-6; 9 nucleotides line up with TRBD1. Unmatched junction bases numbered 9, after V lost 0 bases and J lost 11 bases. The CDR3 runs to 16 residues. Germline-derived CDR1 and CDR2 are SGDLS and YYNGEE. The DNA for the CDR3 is TGTGCCAGCAGCGTAGAAGCGGGGGACAGGGAGGCACCCCTCCACTTT. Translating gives CASSVEAGDREAPLHF.

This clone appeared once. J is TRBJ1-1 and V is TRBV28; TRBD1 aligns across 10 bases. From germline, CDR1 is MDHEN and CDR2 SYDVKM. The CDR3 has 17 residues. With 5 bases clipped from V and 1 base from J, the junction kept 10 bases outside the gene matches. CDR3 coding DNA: TGTGCCAGCAGTCGAACGACAGGGGGCTCGGGGAACACTGAAGCTTTCTTT. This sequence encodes CASSRTTGGSGNTEAFF.

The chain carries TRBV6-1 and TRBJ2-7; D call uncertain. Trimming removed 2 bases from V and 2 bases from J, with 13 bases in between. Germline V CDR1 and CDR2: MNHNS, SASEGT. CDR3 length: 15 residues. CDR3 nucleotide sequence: TGTGCCAGCAGTGAATTCTCGGGTGATGCCTACGAGCAGTACTTC. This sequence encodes CASSEFSGDAYEQYF.

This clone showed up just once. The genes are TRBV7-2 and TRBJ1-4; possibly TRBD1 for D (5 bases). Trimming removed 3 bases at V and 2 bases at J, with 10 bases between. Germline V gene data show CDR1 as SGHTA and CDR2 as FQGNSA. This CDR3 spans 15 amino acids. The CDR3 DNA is TGTGCCAGCAGCTTTTTACCAGGGACTAATGAAAAACTGTTTTTT. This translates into CASSFLPGTNEKLFF.

The CDR3 nucleotides read TGTGCCAGCAGTTACGGGGATTCCTCCTACGAGCAGTACTTC. It codes for CASSYGDSSYEQYF. The J gene is TRBJ2-7, the V gene TRBV6-6; D is unclear. Germline CDR1 MNHNY, CDR2 SVGAGI (reference sequence). With 2 bases removed from V and 0 bases from J, the gap between germline ends came to 8 bases. The CDR3 covers 14 residues.

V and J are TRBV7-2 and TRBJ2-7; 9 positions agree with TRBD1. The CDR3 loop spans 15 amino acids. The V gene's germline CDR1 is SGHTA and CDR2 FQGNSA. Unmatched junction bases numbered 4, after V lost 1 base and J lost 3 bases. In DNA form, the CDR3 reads TGTGCCAGCAGCTTAGGGCCGGGACAGGGCTACGAGCAGTACTTC. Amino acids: CASSLGPGQGYEQYF.

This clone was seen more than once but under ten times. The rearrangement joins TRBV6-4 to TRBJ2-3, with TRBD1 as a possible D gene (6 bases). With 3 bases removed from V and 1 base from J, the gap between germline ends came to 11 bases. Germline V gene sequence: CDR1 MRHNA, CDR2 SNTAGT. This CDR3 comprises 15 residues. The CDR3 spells CASSESRGGTDTQYF. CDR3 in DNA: TGTGCCAGCAGTGAATCCAGGGGAGGCACAGATACGCAGTATTTT.

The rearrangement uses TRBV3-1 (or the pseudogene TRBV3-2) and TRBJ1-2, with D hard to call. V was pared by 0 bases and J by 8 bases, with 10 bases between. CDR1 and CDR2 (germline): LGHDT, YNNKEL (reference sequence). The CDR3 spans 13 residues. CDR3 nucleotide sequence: TGTGCCAGCAGCCAAGAATTTGGGGAAGGCTACACCTTC. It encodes CASSQEFGEGYTF.

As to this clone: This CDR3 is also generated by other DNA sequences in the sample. For the CDR3, the DNA is TGTGCCAGCTCACCACCGGGTACAGGGGGGAACTATGGCTACACCTTC. Amino acids: CASSPPGTGGNYGYTF. The chain links TRBV18 to TRBJ1-2, with 8 bases matching TRBD1. J gave up 2 bases and V 0 bases, and 5 bases lay outside the gene matches. Looked up from germline, CDR1 is KGHSH and CDR2 is LQKENI. This CDR3 spans 16 amino acids.

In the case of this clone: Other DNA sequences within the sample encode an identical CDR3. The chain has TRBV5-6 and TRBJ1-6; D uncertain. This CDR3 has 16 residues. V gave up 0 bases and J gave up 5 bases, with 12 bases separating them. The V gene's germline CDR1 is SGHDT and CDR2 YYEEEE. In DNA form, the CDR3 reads TGTGCCAGCAGCTTGGAACCGGGCCTACATAATTCACCCCTCCACTTT. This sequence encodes CASSLEPGLHNSPLHF.

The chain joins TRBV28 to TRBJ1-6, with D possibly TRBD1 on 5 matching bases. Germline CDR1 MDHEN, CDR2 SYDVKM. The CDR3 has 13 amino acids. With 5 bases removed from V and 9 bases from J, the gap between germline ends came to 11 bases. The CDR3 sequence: CASSPGTRSPLHF. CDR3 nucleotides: TGTGCCAGCAGTCCTGGGACGCGTTCACCCCTCCACTTT.

CDR3 in DNA: TGCGCCAGCAGCTTGTTTCAAGGCACTGAAGCTTTCTTT. Translating it yields CASSLFQGTEAFF. The chain couples TRBV5-1 to TRBJ1-1; D is unclear. The CDR3 consists of 13 residues. CDR1 and CDR2 (germline): SGHRS, YFSETQ. The ends were cut back, 1 base at V and 4 bases at J, with 8 bases in the middle.

The CDR3 is CASSQRRQGINGYTF. CDR3 nucleotides: TGTGCCAGCAGTCAACGCCGTCAGGGGATAAATGGCTACACCTTC. The V and J genes are TRBV6-5 and TRBJ1-2; perhaps TRBD1 as D (6 bases). Germline V gene data show CDR1 as MNHEY and CDR2 as SVGAGI. V lost 5 bases to trimming and J lost 6 bases, with 19 bases between them. The CDR3 loop spans 15 amino acids.

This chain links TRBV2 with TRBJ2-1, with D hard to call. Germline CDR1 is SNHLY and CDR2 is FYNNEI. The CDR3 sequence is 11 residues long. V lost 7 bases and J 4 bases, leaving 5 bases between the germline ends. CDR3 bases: TGTGCCAGCACAGGATACAATGAGCAGTTCTTC. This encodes CASTGYNEQFF.

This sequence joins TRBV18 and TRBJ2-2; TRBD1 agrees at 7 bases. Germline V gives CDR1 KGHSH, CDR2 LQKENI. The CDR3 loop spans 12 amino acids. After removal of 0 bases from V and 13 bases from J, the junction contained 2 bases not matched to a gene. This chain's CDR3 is CASSPPDRVLFF. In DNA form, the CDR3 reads TGTGCCAGCTCACCACCTGACAGGGTGCTGTTTTTT.